This T cell receptor beta chain is drawn from a study of regulatory T cells in long-lasting Graves disease. Turning to the study itself: For under 3 months, newly diagnosed Graves' patients had been taking antithyroid drugs.

Many counts were recorded for this clonotype. Its antigen is unknown. The time point here: newly diagnosed GD, antithyroid drugs for less than 3 months. Construction of the TCR library relied on RNA isolated from PBMCs. Trimming took 3 bases from V and 10 from J; bases not matched to a gene: 3. CDR1 is MNHEY and CDR2 is SMNVEV in the germline V gene (reference sequence). The CDR3 loop spans 12 amino acids. Researchers made TCR beta libraries by using iRepertoire HTBI primers and running Arm-PCR on CDR3 regions. TCRdb ran MiXCR on the multiplex PCR reads and lists one entry per CDR3 protein. The data show about 220,000 distinct CDR3 sequences, approximately 20% seen once. General study findings and limits: Persistent disease showed a preference for TRBV28, TRBJ1-2 and TRBJ2-5. Analysis covered peripheral blood alone, not thyroid tissue.

This material consisted of peripheral blood mononuclear cells (PBMCs), taken at new diagnosis, from a patient treated with antithyroid drugs. The V call is TRBV27, the J call TRBJ2-1; 7 bases fit TRBD2. This receptor was taken from a female donor with Graves disease. The CDR3 DNA follows: TGTGCCAGCAGTTTTTGGGGAGGGGAGCAGTTCTTC. Amino acid sequence: CASSFWGGEQFF.